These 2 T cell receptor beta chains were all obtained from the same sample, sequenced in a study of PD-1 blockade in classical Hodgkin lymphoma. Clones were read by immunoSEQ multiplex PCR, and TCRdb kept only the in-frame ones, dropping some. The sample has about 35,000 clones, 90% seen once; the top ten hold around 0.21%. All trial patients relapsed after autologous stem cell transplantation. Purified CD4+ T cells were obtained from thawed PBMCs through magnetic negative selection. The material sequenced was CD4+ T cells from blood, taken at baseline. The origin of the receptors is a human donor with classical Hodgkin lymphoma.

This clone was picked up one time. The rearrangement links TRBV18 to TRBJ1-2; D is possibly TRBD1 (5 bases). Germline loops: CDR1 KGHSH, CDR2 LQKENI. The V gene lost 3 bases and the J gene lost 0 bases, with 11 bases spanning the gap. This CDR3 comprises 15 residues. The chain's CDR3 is CASSPSGAPNYGYTF. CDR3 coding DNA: TGTGCCAGCTCACCCAGCGGGGCTCCTAACTATGGCTACACCTTC. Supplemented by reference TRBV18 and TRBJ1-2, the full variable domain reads NAGVMQNPRHLVRRRGQEARLRCSPMKGHSHVYWYRQLPEEGLKFMVYLQKENIIDESGMPKERFSAEFPKEGPSILRIQQVVRGDSAAYFCASSPSGAPNYGYTFGSGTRLTVV.

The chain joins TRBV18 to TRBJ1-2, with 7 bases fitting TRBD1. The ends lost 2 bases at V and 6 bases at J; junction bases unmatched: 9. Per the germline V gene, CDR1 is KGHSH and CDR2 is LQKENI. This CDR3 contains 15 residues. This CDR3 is CASSPRDRAADGYTF. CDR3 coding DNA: TGTGCCAGCTCACCAAGGGACAGAGCCGCGGATGGCTACACCTTC.